This T cell receptor (beta chain) came from a study of memory CD4+ T cells and cytomegalovirus serostatus (dated by TCRdb to about 2019). Describing the broader study: The cohort comprised about 33 healthy Belgian adults, 9 CMV seropositive and some 24 CMV seronegative. To replicate a published TCR-based CMV serostatus classifier, the researchers sequenced the CD4+ memory TCRbeta repertoires of a Belgian cohort whose cytomegalovirus serostatus was known. What the work shows at the level of the full study, not this receptor alone: For CMV serostatus prediction, a median bootstrapped AUC of roughly 0.94 was reached with the original framework, and a median bootstrapped AUC of approximately 0.92 was reached with a US-trained random forest. Of under 200 previously reported CMV-associated TCRbeta sequences, about 62 appeared in the CD4+ memory repertoires, each in one to five individuals. Results were interpreted as suggesting that the CMV-associated TCR signature is largely present in the CD4+ memory repertoire. Only CD4+CD45RO+ memory cells were sequenced, in contrast to the original study, which included naive and memory CD4+ and CD8+ populations. On the Belgian cohort, the classifier built on the original framework reached a median bootstrapped AUC of about 0.96, with a 95% CI of 0.76-1.00.

A FACSAria II was used to sort memory CD4+ T cells, defined as single viable CD3+CD4+CD8-CD45RO+ cells. To determine CMV serostatus, a Roche Elecsys assay was used that detects serum IgG against CMV pp150, pp28, p38 and p52. After thawing, total CD4+ T cells were enriched by positive selection with CD4 magnetic microbeads. The samples came from a different study that was designed specifically to examine the CD4+ T cell memory repertoire. Peripheral blood mononuclear cells were isolated and cryopreserved according to standard operating procedures, and serum was kept at -80 degrees C. The staining used CD3-PerCP (BW264/56), CD4-APC (RPA-T4), CD45RO-PE (UCHT1) and CD8-Pacific Orange (3B5) antibodies, and Sytox blue was used to exclude non-viable cells. Genomic DNA was extracted from sorted cells with the Quick-DNA Microprep Kit. Amplification of TCRbeta DNA was done with the immunoSEQ hsTCRbeta kit, following the protocol from the manufacturer. An Illumina MiSeq instrument was used to sequence the TCRbeta libraries. The paper's data handling went like this. Once out-of-frame sequences had been removed, a few million distinct TCRbeta sequences were left, which works out to an average of around 73,000 per individual. Each individual was scored by the count of fewer than 200 previously reported CMV-associated TCRbeta sequences and the total productive distinct TCRbeta count. A beta-binomial model was reimplemented in Python, and random forests from scikit-learn, run with default parameters, were trained on data from the US cohort. On the Belgian cohort, classifier performance was reported as the median AUC, along with percentile confidence intervals, across 10,000 bootstrap iterations. This immuneACCESS table, as held by TCRdb, lists in-frame sequences with V and J called but not all clones. Of the missing ones, under half trace to an unresolved V gene in checked studies; the others have no known cause. That table gives V, J and clone size, and the DNA gave D and trimming. Recorded for this sample are 50,000 or so clones; more than 70% of them occurred a single time. Of the sample, 2% is held by the ten largest clones.

With respect to this clone: Its antigen specificity is not known. No base qualities exist here, and no much larger clone lies one base off it.

Sequenced: memory CD4+ T cells from blood. This clonotype was obtained from an adult in good health and CMV-seropositive.

The nucleotide sequence reads TGCAGCGTCTGGACAGGCGGAGCAGATACGCAGTATTTT. It specifies CSVWTGGADTQYF. The chain employs TRBV29-1 and TRBJ2-3, and 7 junction bases match TRBD1. CDR1 SQVTM and CDR2 ANQGSEA were looked up in the germline V gene. Measured from the cysteine to the phenylalanine, the CDR3 is 13 residues long. Left in the record is the CDR3 DNA by itself, 39 bases read in frame from the first base. Trimmed from V: 6 bases; trimmed from J: 4 bases; junction bases lacking a gene match: 7.